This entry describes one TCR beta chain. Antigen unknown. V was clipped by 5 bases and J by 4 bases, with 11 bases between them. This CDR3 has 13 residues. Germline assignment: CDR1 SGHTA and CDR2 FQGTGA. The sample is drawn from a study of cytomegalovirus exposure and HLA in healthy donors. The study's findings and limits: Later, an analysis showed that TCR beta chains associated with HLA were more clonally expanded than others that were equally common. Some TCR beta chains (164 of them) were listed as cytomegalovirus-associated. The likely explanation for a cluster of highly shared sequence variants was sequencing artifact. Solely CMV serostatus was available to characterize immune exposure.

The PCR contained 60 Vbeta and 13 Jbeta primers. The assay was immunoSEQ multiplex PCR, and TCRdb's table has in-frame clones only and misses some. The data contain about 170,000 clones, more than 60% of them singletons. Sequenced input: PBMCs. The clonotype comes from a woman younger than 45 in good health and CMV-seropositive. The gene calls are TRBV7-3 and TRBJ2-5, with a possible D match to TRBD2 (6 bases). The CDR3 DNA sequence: TGTGCCAGCAGCAGGGGAGCGGGAGAGACCCAGTACTTC. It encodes CASSRGAGETQYF. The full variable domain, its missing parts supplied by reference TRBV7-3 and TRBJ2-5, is GAGVSQTPSNKVTEKGKYVELRCDPISGHTALYWYRQSLGQGPEFLIYFQGTGAADDSGLPNDRFFAVRPEGSVSTLKIQRTERGDSAVYLCASSRGAGETQYFGPGTRLLVL.